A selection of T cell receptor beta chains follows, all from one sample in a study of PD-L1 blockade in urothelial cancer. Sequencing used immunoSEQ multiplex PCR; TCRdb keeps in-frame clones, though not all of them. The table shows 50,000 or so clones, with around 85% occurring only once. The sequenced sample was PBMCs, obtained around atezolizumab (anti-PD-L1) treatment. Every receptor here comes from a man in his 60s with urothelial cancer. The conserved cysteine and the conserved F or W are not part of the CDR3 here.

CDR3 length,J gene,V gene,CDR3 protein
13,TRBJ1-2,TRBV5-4,ASSLPGFVLVGYT
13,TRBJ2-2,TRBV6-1,ASSEASGGTGELF
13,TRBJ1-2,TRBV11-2,ASSLWTEPNYGYT
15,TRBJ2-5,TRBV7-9,ASSLGTLAGGQETQY
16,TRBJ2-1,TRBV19,ASSISGFRTSIYNEQF
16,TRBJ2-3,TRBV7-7,ASSLLSWAIGQTDTQY
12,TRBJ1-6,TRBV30,AWTRRGSDSPLH
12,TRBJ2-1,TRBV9,ASSPGQGGYEQF
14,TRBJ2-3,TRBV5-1,ASSLQDPYGTDTQY
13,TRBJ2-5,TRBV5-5,ASSLVTGTQETQY
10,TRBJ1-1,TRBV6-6,ASSYGGTEAF
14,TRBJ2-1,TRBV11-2,ASSLVRGLANNEQF
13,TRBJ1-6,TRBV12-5,ASGLDGTGLSPLH
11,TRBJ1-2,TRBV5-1,ASSLVGEGGYT
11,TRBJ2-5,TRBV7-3,ASSPGGTETQY
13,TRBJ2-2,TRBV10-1,ASSESRQRTGELF
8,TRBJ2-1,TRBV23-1,ASSKKSGF
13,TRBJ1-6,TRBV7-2,ASSLEWGVRSPLH
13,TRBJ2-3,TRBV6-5,ASSYGTGGTDTQY
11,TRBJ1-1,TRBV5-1,ASSFGQNTEAF
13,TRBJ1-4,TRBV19,ASSNRVTSSEKLF
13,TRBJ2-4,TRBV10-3,AISGERGAKNIQY
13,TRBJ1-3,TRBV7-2,ASSPNGGSGNTIY
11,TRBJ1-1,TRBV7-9,ASSFGGARGSF
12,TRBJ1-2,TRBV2,ASSPDRDADGYT
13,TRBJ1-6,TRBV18,ASSPDRAGNSPLH
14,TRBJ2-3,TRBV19,ASSWTSGGFTDTQY
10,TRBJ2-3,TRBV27,ASSSSGNTQY
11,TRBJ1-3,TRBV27,ASSPNGGNTIY
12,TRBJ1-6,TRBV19,ASSIRELSSPLH
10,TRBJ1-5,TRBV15,ATSSPYQPQH
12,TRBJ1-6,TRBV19,ASTTDGGGSPLH
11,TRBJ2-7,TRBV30,AWGRQGAYEQY
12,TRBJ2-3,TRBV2,ASTLLSGGDTQY
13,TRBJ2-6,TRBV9,ASSDRTAGANVLT
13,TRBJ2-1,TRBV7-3,ASSSRAGTDNEQF
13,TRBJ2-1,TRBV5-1,ASSLDGGDYNEQF
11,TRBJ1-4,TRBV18,ASSPGQNEKLF
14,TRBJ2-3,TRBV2,ASSVPGQLYTDTQY
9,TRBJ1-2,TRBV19,ASSLALGYT
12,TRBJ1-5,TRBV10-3,AAGDRFSNQPQH
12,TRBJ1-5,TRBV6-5,ASSFEQGRQPQH
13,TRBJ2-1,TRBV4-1,ASSPGQIDYNEQF
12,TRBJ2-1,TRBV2,AGGGASSYNEQF
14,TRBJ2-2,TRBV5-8,ASSSGQGIETGELF
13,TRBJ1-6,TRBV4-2,ASSQDRDRASPLH
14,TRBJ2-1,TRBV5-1,ASSHSEGGSYNEQF
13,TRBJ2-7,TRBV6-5,ASSYDQGSSYEQY
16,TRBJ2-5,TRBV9,ASSVIRASGGVAETQY
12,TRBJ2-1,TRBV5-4,ATAGGRGRDEQF
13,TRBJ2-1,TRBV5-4,ASSQDSNSYNEQF
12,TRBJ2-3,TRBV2,ASSRQALTDTQY
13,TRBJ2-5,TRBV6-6,ASNRGGGGGETQY
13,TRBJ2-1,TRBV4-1,ASRDAGTVGNEQF